This TCR beta chain stems from a study of cytomegalovirus exposure and HLA in healthy donors. Study outcomes and limitations: Rarity characterized most TCR sequences, yet some public TCRs appeared in many donors.

With respect to this clone: Its antigen remains unknown.

Measured with immunoSEQ multiplex PCR; TCRdb has only the in-frame clones, and not every one. The data show 150,000 to 200,000 clones, more than 70% seen once. V lost 5 bases to trimming and J lost 3 bases; unmatched junction nucleotides: 6. The CDR3 runs 13 residues. CDR1 and CDR2 (germline): SQVTM, ANQGSEA. Sample: PBMCs. This sequence originates from a man aged 25-45 years in good health and CMV-seropositive. This sequence joins TRBV29-1 and TRBJ1-2; TRBD1 matches at 7 bases. The DNA of the CDR3 is TGCAGCGTTACCAAAGGACAGGACTATGGCTACACCTTC. Translating it yields CSVTKGQDYGYTF.